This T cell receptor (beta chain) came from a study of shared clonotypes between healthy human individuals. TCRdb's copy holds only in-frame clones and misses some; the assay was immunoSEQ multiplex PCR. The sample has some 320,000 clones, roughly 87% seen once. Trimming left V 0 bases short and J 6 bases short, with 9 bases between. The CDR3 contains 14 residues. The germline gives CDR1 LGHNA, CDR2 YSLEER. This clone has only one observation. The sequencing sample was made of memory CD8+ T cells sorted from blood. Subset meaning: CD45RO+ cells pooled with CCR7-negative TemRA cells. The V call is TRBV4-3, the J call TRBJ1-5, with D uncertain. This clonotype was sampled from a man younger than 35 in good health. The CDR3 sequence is CASSQDHGSQPQHF. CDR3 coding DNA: TGCGCCAGCAGCCAAGATCATGGTAGTCAGCCCCAGCATTTT.